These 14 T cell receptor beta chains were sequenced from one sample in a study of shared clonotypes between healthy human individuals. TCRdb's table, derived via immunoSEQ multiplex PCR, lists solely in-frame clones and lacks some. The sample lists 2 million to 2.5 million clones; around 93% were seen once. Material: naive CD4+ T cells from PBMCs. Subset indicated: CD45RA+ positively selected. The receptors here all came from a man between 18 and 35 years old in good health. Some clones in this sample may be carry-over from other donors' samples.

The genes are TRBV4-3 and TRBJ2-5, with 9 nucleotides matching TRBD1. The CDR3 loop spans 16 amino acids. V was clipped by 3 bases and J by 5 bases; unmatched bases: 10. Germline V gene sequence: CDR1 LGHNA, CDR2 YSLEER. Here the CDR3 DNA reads TGCGCCAGCAGCCACGGGGAACAGGGGGCTGCGGAGACCCAGTACTTC. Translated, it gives CASSHGEQGAAETQYF.

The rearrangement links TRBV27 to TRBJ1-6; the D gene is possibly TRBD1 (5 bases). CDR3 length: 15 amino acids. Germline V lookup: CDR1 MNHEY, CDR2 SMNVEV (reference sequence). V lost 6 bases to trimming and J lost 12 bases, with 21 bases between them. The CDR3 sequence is CASRRGEVGVGPLHF. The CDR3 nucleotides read TGTGCCAGCAGGCGGGGTGAAGTGGGGGTGGGACCCCTCCACTTT.

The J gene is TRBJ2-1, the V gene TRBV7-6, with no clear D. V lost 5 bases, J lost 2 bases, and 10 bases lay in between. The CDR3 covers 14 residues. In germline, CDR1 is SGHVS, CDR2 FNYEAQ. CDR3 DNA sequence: TGTGCCAGCAGCCGGACCGTCACCTACAATGAGCAGTTCTTC. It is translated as CASSRTVTYNEQFF.

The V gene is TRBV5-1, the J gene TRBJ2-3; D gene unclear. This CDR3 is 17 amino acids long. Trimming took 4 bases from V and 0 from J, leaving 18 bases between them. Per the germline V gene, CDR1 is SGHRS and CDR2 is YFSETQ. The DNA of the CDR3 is TGCGCCAGCAGCCCCCGGGCCCGGGTCCCTAGCACAGATACGCAGTATTTT. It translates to CASSPRARVPSTDTQYF.

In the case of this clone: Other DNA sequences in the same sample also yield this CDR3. The CDR3: CASSLLAGPTDTQYF. The CDR3 region has the DNA TGCGCCAGCAGCTTGCTAGCGGGGCCTACAGATACGCAGTATTTT. The J gene is TRBJ2-3, the V gene TRBV5-1; TRBD2 matches at 9 bases. Germline V gene sequence: CDR1 SGHRS, CDR2 YFSETQ. Trimming cost V 1 base and J 3 bases; bases outside gene matches: 3. The CDR3 runs 15 residues.

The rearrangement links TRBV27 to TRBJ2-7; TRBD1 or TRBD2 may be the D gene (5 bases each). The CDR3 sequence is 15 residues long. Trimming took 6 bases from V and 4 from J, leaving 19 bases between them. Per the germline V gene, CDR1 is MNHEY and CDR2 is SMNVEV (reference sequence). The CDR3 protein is CASSDWDRPVYEQYF. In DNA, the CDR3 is TGTGCCAGCAGCGACTGGGACCGACCAGTATACGAGCAGTACTTC.

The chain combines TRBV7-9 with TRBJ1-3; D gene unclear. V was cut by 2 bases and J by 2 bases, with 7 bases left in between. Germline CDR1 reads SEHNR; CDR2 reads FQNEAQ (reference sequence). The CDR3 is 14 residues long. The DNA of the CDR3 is TGTGCCAGCAGCTTATCGGTCCCTGGAAACACCATATATTTT. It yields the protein CASSLSVPGNTIYF. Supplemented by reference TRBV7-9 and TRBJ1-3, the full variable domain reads DTGVSQNPRHKITKRGQNVTFRCDPISEHNRLYWYRQTLGQGPEFLTYFQNEAQLEKSRLLSDRFSAERPKGSFSTLEIQRTEQGDSAMYLCASSLSVPGNTIYFGEGSWLTVV.

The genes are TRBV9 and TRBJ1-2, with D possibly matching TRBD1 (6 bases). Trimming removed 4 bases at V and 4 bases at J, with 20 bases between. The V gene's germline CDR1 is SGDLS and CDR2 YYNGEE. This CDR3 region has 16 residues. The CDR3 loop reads CASSIGQSPFGYGYTF. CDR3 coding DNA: TGTGCCAGCAGCATCGGACAGTCCCCTTTCGGCTATGGCTACACCTTC.

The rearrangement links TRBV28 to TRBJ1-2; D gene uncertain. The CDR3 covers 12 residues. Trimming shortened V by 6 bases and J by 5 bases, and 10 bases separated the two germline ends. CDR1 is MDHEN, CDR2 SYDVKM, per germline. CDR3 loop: CASSQLDYGYTF. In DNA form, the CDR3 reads TGTGCCAGCAGCCAGCTTGATTATGGCTACACCTTC.

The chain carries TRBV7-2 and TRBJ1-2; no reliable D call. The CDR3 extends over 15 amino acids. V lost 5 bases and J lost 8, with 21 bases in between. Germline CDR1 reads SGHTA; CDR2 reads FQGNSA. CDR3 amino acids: CASSTDGVEARGYTF. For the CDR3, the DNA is TGTGCCAGCAGCACCGACGGAGTTGAAGCTCGGGGCTACACCTTC. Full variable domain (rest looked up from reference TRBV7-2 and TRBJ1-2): GAGVSQSPSNKVTEKGKDVELRCDPISGHTALYWYRQSLGQGLEFLIYFQGNSAPDKSGLPSDRFSAERTGGSVSTLTIQRTQQEDSAVYLCASSTDGVEARGYTFGSGTRLTVV.

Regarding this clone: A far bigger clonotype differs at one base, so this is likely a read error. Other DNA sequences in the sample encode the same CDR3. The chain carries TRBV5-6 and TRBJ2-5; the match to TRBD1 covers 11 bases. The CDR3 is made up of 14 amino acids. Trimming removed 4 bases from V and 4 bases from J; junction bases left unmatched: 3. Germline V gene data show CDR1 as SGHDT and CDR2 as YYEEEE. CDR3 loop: CASSPDRGRETQYF. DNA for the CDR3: TGTGCCAGCAGCCCGGACAGGGGGCGAGAGACCCAGTACTTC. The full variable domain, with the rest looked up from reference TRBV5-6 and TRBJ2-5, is DAGVTQSPTHLIKTRGQQVTLRCSPKSGHDTVSWYQQALGQGPQFIFQYYEEEERQRGNFPDRFSGHQFPNYSSELNVNALLLGDSALYLCASSPDRGRETQYFGPGTRLLVL.

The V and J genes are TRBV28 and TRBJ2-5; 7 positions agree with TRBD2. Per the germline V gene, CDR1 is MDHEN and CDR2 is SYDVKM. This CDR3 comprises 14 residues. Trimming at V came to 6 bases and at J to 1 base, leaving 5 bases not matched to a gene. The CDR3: CASSQPGGQETQYF. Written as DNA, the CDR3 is TGTGCCAGCAGCCAGCCGGGGGGCCAAGAGACCCAGTACTTC.

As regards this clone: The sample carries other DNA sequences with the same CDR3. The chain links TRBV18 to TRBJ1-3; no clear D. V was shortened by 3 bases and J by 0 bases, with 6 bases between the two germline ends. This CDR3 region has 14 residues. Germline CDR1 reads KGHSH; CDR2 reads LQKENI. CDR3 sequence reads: CASSPGSSGNTIYF. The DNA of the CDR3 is TGTGCCAGCTCACCGGGCAGCTCTGGAAACACCATATATTTT.

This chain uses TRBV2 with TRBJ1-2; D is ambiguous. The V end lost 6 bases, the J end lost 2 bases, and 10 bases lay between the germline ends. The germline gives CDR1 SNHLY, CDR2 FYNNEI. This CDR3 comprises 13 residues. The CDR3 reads CASSIMGNYGYTF. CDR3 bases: TGTGCCAGCAGCATAATGGGGAACTATGGCTACACCTTC.